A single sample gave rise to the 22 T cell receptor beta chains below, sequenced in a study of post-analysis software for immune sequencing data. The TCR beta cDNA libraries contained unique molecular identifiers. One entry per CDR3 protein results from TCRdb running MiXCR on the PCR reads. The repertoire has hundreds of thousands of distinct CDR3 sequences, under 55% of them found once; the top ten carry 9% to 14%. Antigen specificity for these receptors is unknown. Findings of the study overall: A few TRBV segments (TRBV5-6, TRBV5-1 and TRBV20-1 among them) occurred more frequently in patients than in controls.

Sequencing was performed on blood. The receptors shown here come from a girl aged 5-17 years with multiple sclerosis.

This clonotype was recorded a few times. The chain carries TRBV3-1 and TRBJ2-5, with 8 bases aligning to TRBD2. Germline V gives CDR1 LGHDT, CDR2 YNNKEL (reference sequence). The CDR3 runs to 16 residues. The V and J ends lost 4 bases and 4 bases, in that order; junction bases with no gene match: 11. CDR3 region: CASSPRLAQRGETQYF. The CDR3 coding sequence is TGTGCCAGCAGCCCCCGACTAGCGCAGAGGGGAGAGACCCAGTACTTC.

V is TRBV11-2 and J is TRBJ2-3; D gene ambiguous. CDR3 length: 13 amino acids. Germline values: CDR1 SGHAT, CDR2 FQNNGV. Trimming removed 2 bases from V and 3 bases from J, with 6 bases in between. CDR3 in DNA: TGTGCCAGCAGCTTATCAGTTACAGATACGCAGTATTTT. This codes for CASSLSVTDTQYF.

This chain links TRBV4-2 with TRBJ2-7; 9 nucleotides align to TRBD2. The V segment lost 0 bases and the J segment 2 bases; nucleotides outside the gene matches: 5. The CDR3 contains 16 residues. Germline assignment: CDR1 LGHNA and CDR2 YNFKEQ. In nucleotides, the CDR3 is TGTGCCAGCAGCCAAGAAAAGCGGGAGGTCCCCTACGAGCAGTACTTC. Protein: CASSQEKREVPYEQYF.

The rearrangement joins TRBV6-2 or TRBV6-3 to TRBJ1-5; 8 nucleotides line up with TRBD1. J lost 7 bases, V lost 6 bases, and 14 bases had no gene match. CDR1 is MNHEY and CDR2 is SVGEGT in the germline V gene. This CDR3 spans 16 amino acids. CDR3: CASRLGFKGQGQPQHF. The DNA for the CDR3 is TGTGCCAGCAGACTCGGGTTTAAAGGACAGGGACAGCCCCAGCATTTT.

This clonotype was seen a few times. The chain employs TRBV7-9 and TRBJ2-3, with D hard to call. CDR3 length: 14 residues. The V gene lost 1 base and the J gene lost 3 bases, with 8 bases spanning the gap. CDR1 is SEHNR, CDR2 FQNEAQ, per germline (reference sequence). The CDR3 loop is CASSLVEVTDTQYF. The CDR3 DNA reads TGTGCCAGCAGCTTAGTGGAAGTAACAGATACGCAGTATTTT.

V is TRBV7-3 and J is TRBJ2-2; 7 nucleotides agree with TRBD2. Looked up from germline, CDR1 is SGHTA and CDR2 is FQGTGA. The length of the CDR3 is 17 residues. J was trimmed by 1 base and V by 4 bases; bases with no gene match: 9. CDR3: CASSSTTAGRNTGELFF. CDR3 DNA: TGTGCCAGCAGCTCTACTACAGCGGGGCGGAACACCGGGGAGCTGTTTTTT. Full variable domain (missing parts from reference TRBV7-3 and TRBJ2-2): GAGVSQTPSNKVTEKGKYVELRCDPISGHTALYWYRQSLGQGPEFLIYFQGTGAADDSGLPNDRFFAVRPEGSVSTLKIQRTERGDSAVYLCASSSTTAGRNTGELFFGEGSRLTVL.

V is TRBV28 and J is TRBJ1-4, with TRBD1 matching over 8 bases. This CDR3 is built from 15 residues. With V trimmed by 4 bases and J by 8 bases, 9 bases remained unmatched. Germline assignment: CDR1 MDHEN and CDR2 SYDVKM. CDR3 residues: CASSSGQGNREKLFF. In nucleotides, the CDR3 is TGTGCCAGCAGTTCCGGACAGGGTAATCGAGAAAAACTGTTTTTT.

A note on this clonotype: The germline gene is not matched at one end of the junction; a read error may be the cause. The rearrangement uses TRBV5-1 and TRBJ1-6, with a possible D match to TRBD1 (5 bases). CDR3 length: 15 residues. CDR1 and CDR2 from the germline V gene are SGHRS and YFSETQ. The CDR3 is CASSLGGREDSPPHF. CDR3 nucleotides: TGCGCCAGCAGCTTGGGTGGCAGGGAGGATTCACCCCCCCACTTT.

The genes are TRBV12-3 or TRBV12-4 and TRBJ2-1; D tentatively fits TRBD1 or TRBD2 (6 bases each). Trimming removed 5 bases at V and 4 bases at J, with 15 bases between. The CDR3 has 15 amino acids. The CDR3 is CASSLNSGAYNEQFF. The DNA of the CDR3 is TGTGCCAGCAGTCTCAACTCGGGGGCGTACAATGAGCAGTTCTTC.

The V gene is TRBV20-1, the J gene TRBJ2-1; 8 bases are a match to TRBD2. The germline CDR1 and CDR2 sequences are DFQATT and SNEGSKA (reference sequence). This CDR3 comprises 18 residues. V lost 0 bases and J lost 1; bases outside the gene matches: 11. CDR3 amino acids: CSARDREGLIPSYNEQFF. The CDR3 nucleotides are TGCAGTGCTAGAGATCGGGAGGGCCTTATTCCGTCCTACAATGAGCAGTTCTTC.

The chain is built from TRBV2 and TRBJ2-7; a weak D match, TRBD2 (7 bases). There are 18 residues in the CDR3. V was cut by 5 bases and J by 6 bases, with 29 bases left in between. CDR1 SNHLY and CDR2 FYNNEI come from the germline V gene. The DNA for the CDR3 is TGTGCCAGCAGTCCCTCGCGGTCCCGATCGCGGGGGCAGGTCGAGCAGTACTTC. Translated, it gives CASSPSRSRSRGQVEQYF.

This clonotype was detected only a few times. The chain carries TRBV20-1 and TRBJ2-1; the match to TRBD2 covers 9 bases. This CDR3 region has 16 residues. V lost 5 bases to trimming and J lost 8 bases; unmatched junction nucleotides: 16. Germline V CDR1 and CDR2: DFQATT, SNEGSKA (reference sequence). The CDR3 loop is CSAPWASGTGVDEQFF. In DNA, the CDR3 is TGCAGTGCTCCGTGGGCTAGCGGGACGGGGGTCGATGAGCAGTTCTTC.

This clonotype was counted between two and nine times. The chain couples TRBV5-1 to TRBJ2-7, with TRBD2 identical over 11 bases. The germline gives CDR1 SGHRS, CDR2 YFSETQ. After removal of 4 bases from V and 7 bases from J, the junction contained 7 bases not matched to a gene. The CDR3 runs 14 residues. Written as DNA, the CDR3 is TGCGCCAGCAGCCCCGGGACTAGCGGCGGGGAGCAGTACTTC. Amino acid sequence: CASSPGTSGGEQYF.

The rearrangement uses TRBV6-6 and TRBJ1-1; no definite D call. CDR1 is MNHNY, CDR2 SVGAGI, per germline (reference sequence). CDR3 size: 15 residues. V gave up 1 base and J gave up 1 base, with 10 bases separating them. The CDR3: CASSYFTQPNTEAFF. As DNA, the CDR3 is TGTGCCAGCAGTTACTTTACTCAACCGAACACTGAAGCTTTCTTT.

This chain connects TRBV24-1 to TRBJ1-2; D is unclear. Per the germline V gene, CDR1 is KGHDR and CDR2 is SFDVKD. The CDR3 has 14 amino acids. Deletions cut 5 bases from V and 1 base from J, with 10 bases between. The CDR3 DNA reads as TGTGCCACCAGTGTGGCAGCCCTTAACTATGGCTACACCTTC. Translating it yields CATSVAALNYGYTF.

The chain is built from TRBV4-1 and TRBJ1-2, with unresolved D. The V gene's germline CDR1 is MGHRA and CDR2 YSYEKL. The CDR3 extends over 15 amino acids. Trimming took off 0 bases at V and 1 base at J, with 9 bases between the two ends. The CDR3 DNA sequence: TGCGCCAGCAGCCAAGATCTGTCCGATAACTATGGCTACACCTTC. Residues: CASSQDLSDNYGYTF.

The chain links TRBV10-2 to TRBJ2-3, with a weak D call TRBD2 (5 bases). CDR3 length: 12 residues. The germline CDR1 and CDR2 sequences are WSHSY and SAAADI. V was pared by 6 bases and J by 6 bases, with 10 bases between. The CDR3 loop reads CASRDFPDTQYF. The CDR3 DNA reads TGCGCCAGCAGGGACTTCCCGGATACGCAGTATTTT.

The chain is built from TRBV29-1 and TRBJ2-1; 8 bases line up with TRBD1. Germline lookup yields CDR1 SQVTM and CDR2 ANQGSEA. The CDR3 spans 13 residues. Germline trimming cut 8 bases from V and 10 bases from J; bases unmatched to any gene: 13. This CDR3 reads CSMSRGQDGEQFF. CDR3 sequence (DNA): TGCAGCATGAGTAGGGGACAGGACGGGGAGCAGTTCTTC.

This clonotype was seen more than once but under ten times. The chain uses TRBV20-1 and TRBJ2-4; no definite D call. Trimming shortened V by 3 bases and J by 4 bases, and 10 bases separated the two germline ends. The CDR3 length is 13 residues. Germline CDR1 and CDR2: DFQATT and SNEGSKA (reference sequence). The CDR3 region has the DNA TGCAGTGCTAGGGATGGAAGAAAAAACATTCAGTACTTC. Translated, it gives CSARDGRKNIQYF.

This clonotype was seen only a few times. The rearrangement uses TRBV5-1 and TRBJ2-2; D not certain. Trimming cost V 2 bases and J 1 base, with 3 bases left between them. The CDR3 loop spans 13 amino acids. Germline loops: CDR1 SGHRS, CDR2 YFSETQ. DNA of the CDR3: TGCGCCAGCAGCTTAAGGAACACCGGGGAGCTGTTTTTT. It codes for CASSLRNTGELFF.

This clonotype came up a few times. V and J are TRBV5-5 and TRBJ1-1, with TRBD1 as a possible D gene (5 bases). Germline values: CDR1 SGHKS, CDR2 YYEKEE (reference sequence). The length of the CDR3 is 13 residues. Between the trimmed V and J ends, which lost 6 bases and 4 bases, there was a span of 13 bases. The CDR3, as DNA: TGTGCCAGCAACCGGGGGGTGAGCACTGAAGCTTTCTTT. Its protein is CASNRGVSTEAFF.

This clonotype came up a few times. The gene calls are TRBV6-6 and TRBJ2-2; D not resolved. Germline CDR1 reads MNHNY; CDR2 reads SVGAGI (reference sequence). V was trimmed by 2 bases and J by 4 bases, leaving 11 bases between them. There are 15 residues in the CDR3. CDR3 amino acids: CASSYGVAVTGELFF. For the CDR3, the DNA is TGTGCCAGCAGTTACGGAGTAGCCGTCACCGGGGAGCTGTTTTTT.